This is a list of T cell receptor beta chains from one sample in a study of beta chain features in type 1 diabetes. Profiled with immunoSEQ multiplex PCR; TCRdb holds only in-frame clones, not every one. The sample includes approximately 470,000 clones, 30% of them seen just once. The sequencing input was naive CD4+ T cells from blood. The receptors stem from a man in his late teens or twenties in good health. The CDR3 runs from the conserved cysteine through the conserved F or W. The D gene is left open where the match is weak. The size of a clone is reported for some rows only, either as once, few or many, or as a class for expanded clones.

j_call v_call d_call clone_size cdr3_nt cdr3_aa
TRBJ2-7 TRBV30 - - TGTGCCTGGAGATCAAGGGGCACCTACGAGCAGTACTTC CAWRSRGTYEQYF
TRBJ2-6 TRBV29-1 TRBD2 few TGCAGCGTTTTGGGAGGGCCATGGGGGGCCAACGTCCTGACTTTC CSVLGGPWGANVLTF
TRBJ1-1 TRBV20-1 - few TGCAGTGCTAGACACCATGAAGCTTTCTTT CSARHHEAFF
TRBJ2-7 TRBV28 - few TGTGCCAGCAGTCCGGACGGAGGCGAGCAGTACTTC CASSPDGGEQYF
TRBJ2-3 TRBV12-5 TRBD2 - TGTGCTAGTGGTTTGGTTAGCGGGAGGACAGATACGCAGTATTTT CASGLVSGRTDTQYF
TRBJ2-4 TRBV19 TRBD1 - TGTGCCAGTAGGCGACAGGGGGCGAACATTCAGTACTTC CASRRQGANIQYF
TRBJ2-7 TRBV6-1 - - TGTGCCAGCAGTGTATACAGGGTCCGGTCCTACGAGCAGTACTTC CASSVYRVRSYEQYF
TRBJ2-2 TRBV7-2 - once TGTGCCAGCAGCCAAACACCTACCGGGGAGCTGTTTTTT CASSQTPTGELFF
TRBJ2-2 TRBV5-1 - - TGCGCCAGCAGTATGACCGTTGGGGAGCTGTTTTTT CASSMTVGELFF
TRBJ1-2 TRBV30 - few TGTGCCTGGAGAATCCCTCCCGCCGGCTACACCTTC CAWRIPPAGYTF
TRBJ2-5 TRBV2 - - TGTGCCAGCAGTGGACAAGAGACCCAGTACTTC CASSGQETQYF
TRBJ2-5 TRBV29-1 - - TGCAGCGTTTGGGGCATCCAAGAGACCCAGTACTTC CSVWGIQETQYF
TRBJ2-1 TRBV5-4 - few TGTGCCAGCAGCGACTCGAAGGAGTGGCCCTACAATGAGCAGTTCTTC CASSDSKEWPYNEQFF
TRBJ2-3 TRBV28 - - TGTGCCAGCAGTTTGAGGCAGGCCGCCACAGATACGCAGTATTTT CASSLRQAATDTQYF
TRBJ2-3 TRBV29-1 TRBD2 - TGCAGCGCAGCGGGACGCAACACAGATACGCAGTATTTT CSAAGRNTDTQYF
TRBJ1-2 TRBV21-1 - - TGTGCCAGCCCCTCGGCCATGGACGGACTCTATGGCTACACCTTC CASPSAMDGLYGYTF
TRBJ2-7 TRBV25-1 - - TGTGCCAGCAGTGAAACGGGGGGCTTTTCGAACGAGCAGTACTTC CASSETGGFSNEQYF
TRBJ2-1 TRBV6-5 - - TGTGCCAGCAGTTACCGATTTAGCTCCTACAATGAGCAGTTCTTC CASSYRFSSYNEQFF
TRBJ2-3 TRBV5-4 - - TGTGCCAGCAGCAACTACCGGGTGGCAGATACGCAGTATTTT CASSNYRVADTQYF
TRBJ2-5 TRBV9 - - TGTGCCAGCAGCAACAGCTTGGGGGAGACCCAGTACTTC CASSNSLGETQYF
TRBJ2-7 TRBV28 - - TGTGCCAGCAGCCCGGCGGCCTACGAGCAGTACTTC CASSPAAYEQYF
TRBJ2-1 TRBV30 - few TGTGCCTGCCAGGAAGGACGGTCCTACAATGAGCAGTTCTTC CACQEGRSYNEQFF
TRBJ2-1 TRBV29-1 TRBD2 few TGCAGCGTTGAAGGCCTCGCTAGCGGGAGGGCCTACAATGAGCAGTTCTTC CSVEGLASGRAYNEQFF
TRBJ2-1 TRBV29-1 - few TGCAGCGTTGAAGGGGACGAGAGGGGCCACAATGAGCAGTTCTTC CSVEGDERGHNEQFF
TRBJ1-1 TRBV9 TRBD1 - TGTGCCAGCAGCCCGCGGACAGGGCTTCTGAACACTGAAGCTTTCTTT CASSPRTGLLNTEAFF
TRBJ2-4 TRBV9 TRBD2 few TGTGCCAGCAGCGTAGAATCATCGGGAGGAAACATTCAGTACTTC CASSVESSGGNIQYF
TRBJ1-1 TRBV30 TRBD1 - TGTGCCTGGAGCCTCGACAGGGGGTTAACTGAAGCTTTCTTT CAWSLDRGLTEAFF
TRBJ2-4 TRBV7-9 - - TGTGCCAGCAGCTTAGTTCAGGGGGGCATTCAGTACTTC CASSLVQGGIQYF
TRBJ1-2 TRBV29-1 - - TGCAGCGTTGGGGACTCGGGCGGCTACACCTTC CSVGDSGGYTF
TRBJ2-5 TRBV5-1 - - TGCGCCAGCAGCTTAGGTATGCGGGAGACCCAGTACTTC CASSLGMRETQYF
TRBJ2-4 TRBV5-4 - - TGTGCCAGCAGCTTGGGGGGGCAGCTAGCCAAAAACATTCAGTACTTC CASSLGGQLAKNIQYF
TRBJ2-3 TRBV7-2 TRBD2 - TGTGCCAGCAGGTTACAGAGCGGGAGGGCAGATACGCAGTATTTT CASRLQSGRADTQYF
TRBJ2-3 TRBV25-1 - - TGTGCCAGCAGTCTTACAGGGCGAACAGATACGCAGTATTTT CASSLTGRTDTQYF
TRBJ2-2 TRBV28 TRBD2 - TGTGCCAGCTTCACTAGCGGGAGCGTCGGGGAGCTGTTTTTT CASFTSGSVGELFF
TRBJ1-2 TRBV27 - few TGTGCCAGCAGTTCTTTTCCGGGAAGCTACACCTTC CASSSFPGSYTF
TRBJ2-7 TRBV30 - - TGTGCCTGGAGGGTGGGGGTATCGGTGGAGCAGTACTTC CAWRVGVSVEQYF
TRBJ2-7 TRBV30 - - TGTGCCTGGAGTGTAGGATTCGCAGGGAAGTACTTC CAWSVGFAGKYF
TRBJ2-7 TRBV28 TRBD1 few TGTGCCAGCAGCATTCCGGGACAGGTTGTCGAGCAGTACTTC CASSIPGQVVEQYF
TRBJ2-5 TRBV7-2 TRBD2 few TGTGCCAGCAGCTTATACGGGAGGGCGGAGACCCAGTACTTC CASSLYGRAETQYF
TRBJ2-1 TRBV7-2 TRBD2 few TGTGCCAGCAGCCCAACGAGCGGGAGATGGTATGAGCAGTTCTTC CASSPTSGRWYEQFF
TRBJ1-2 TRBV27 TRBD1 - TGTGCCAGCAGTTCCATCGGGACAGTCTATGGCTACACCTTC CASSSIGTVYGYTF
TRBJ2-7 TRBV14 - few TGTGCCAGCAGCCTGCCAGGCGGGCGCTCCTACGAGCAGTACTTC CASSLPGGRSYEQYF